The 30 T cell receptor beta chains below all came from one sample that was sequenced in a study of CXCR3-negative and CXCR3-positive naive CD8 T cells. Findings of the study overall: Compared with CXCR3-negative naive cells, CXCR3-positive naive cells showed more hydrophobic TRB CDR3s.

No cognate antigen is known for these TCRs. Via 5' RACE with UMI labels, TRB cDNA libraries were prepared. TCRdb derives one entry per CDR3 protein from the 5' RACE reads, leaving out DNA. This sample contains 50,000 to 65,000 distinct CDR3 sequences. The sequencing sample was made of naive CXCR3+ CD8+ T cells from blood. The subset: CD45RO-CCR7+CD27+CD95- naive CD8+ T cells expressing CXCR3 (TNR3+). These receptors were collected from a human donor in good health. Some clones in this sample may be carry-over from other donors' samples.

This sequence joins TRBV7-3 and TRBJ2-1; TCRdb calls TRBD2, which cannot be checked without DNA. From germline, CDR1 is SGHTA and CDR2 FQGTGA. The CDR3 runs 17 residues. The CDR3 protein is CASSYGLAGGDYNEQFF.

V usage is TRBV10-1 and J usage is TRBJ2-3; TCRdb picks TRBD2, but there is no DNA to check that call. Germline V CDR1 and CDR2: WNHNN, SYGVQD (reference sequence). The CDR3 totals 17 residues. This chain's CDR3 is CASSGLAGGWGTDTQYF.

The chain has TRBV7-6 and TRBJ2-7; TCRdb names TRBD1, which stays unverified in the absence of DNA. The CDR3 runs 16 residues. The germline gives CDR1 SGHVS, CDR2 FNYEAQ. CDR3: CASSLEFRTGAYEQYF. The full variable domain, completed using reference TRBV7-6 and TRBJ2-7, is GAGVSQSPRYKVTKRGQDVALRCDPISGHVSLYWYRQALGQGPEFLTYFNYEAQQDKSGLPNDRFSAERPEGSISTLTIQRTEQRDSAMYRCASSLEFRTGAYEQYFGPGTRLTVT.

The rearrangement uses TRBV12-3 or TRBV12-4 and TRBJ2-1. The CDR3 totals 14 residues. CDR3: CASSPDSSFGEQFF.

The chain recombines TRBV14 with TRBJ1-6; the TRBD1 assignment by TCRdb is unverifiable without DNA. The germline V gene has CDR1 SGHDN and CDR2 FVKESK. There are 17 residues in the CDR3. CDR3 loop: CASSQDSIGQGGSPLHF.

The chain couples TRBV27 to TRBJ2-7; the D call of TRBD1 rests on TCRdb alone, since no DNA is present to check it. Looked up from germline, CDR1 is MNHEY and CDR2 is SMNVEV (reference sequence). This CDR3 has 13 amino acids. CDR3: CASGTDISYEQYF.

The V call is TRBV7-3, the J call TRBJ2-7; as DNA is missing, the TRBD1 call by TCRdb cannot be tested. This CDR3 comprises 14 residues. In germline, CDR1 is SGHTA, CDR2 FQGTGA. The CDR3 protein is CASSLTGTGDEQYF.

This sequence joins TRBV27 and TRBJ2-5; checking the TCRdb D call of TRBD1 is not possible without DNA. Germline values: CDR1 MNHEY, CDR2 SMNVEV (reference sequence). This CDR3 has 16 amino acids. CDR3 sequence: CASSWDRGPNPETQYF.

The rearrangement uses TRBV7-6 and TRBJ2-7; TCRdb's assignment of TRBD2 cannot be checked, as there is no DNA. The CDR3 covers 14 residues. The germline V gene encodes CDR1 SGHVS and CDR2 FNYEAQ. The CDR3 reads CASSWGGRGYEQYF.

This rearrangement joins TRBV12-3 or TRBV12-4 to TRBJ2-1; TCRdb reports TRBD1, a call that lacks DNA to check it against. CDR3 length: 14 residues. The CDR3: CASRAGDLNNEQFF.

The genes are TRBV7-9 and TRBJ2-3; TCRdb's D call, TRBD2, is unchecked because there is no DNA. CDR1 and CDR2 from the germline V gene are SEHNR and FQNEAQ (reference sequence). This CDR3 contains 15 residues. CDR3 region: CASSLTSGFPDTQYF.

This chain uses TRBV19 with TRBJ2-1. Germline-derived CDR1 and CDR2 are LNHDA and SQIVND (reference sequence). CDR3 length: 11 residues. The CDR3 reads CATDTNNEQFF.

This chain joins TRBV2 and TRBJ2-1; TCRdb picks TRBD2, but there is no DNA to check that call. The CDR3 spans 16 residues. Germline values: CDR1 SNHLY, CDR2 FYNNEI. CDR3 region: CASSEDFLAGGYEQFF.

The chain has TRBV6-2 or TRBV6-3 and TRBJ1-1; TCRdb gives TRBD1 as the D gene, but with no DNA this cannot be confirmed. The CDR3 is 16 amino acids. Germline values: CDR1 MNHEY, CDR2 SVGEGT. CDR3: CASSYTPGTGGPEAFF.

The V call is TRBV10-3, the J call TRBJ2-5; TCRdb lists TRBD2, though no DNA is available to test this call. The CDR3 contains 13 residues. CDR1 is ENHRY, CDR2 SYGVKD, per germline. CDR3 protein: CAISPGLQETQYF.

V usage is TRBV5-5 and J usage is TRBJ2-3. This CDR3 has 14 amino acids. The V gene's germline CDR1 is SGHKS and CDR2 YYEKEE (reference sequence). CDR3 amino acids: CASSFYRATDTQYF.

The CDR3 reads CASSLQVGSRYGYTF. The chain recombines TRBV12-3 or TRBV12-4 with TRBJ1-2. The CDR3 sequence is 15 residues long.

The V and J genes are TRBV15 and TRBJ2-2; TCRdb outputs TRBD2, but without DNA this stays unchecked. This CDR3 spans 16 amino acids. Germline V gives CDR1 LNHNV, CDR2 YYDKDF (reference sequence). CDR3 in amino acids: CATSRGPGLADGELFF.

The chain joins TRBV4-3 to TRBJ1-4. Germline assignment: CDR1 LGHNA and CDR2 YSLEER. The CDR3 runs to 15 residues. The CDR3: CASSQDLGVEEKLFF.

J is TRBJ2-2 and V is TRBV21-1; the D gene TCRdb calls, TRBD1, cannot be checked with no DNA. TRBV21-1 is noted as a pseudogene. The CDR3 is 16 amino acids. The CDR3 sequence: CASSTEGQGDTGELFF.

The J gene is TRBJ1-1, the V gene TRBV5-4; TCRdb calls TRBD1, which cannot be checked without DNA. There are 15 residues in the CDR3. The germline V gene has CDR1 SGHNT and CDR2 YYREEE (reference sequence). CDR3 protein: CASSKSQETNTEAFF.

The V call is TRBV3-1, the J call TRBJ2-5; the D call of TRBD2 rests on TCRdb alone, since no DNA is present to check it. CDR3 length: 19 residues. Germline CDR1 is LGHDT and CDR2 is YNNKEL (reference sequence). The CDR3 reads CASSHTSGGPLTEWETQYF.

The V and J genes are TRBV12-3 or TRBV12-4 and TRBJ1-1; without DNA, the TCRdb call of TRBD1 cannot be checked. The CDR3 length is 13 residues. The CDR3 spells CASSFGGPNEAFF.

The chain has TRBV7-2 and TRBJ1-1; TCRdb designates TRBD1, a call that cannot be tested without DNA. CDR3 length: 15 residues. Germline CDR1 reads SGHTA; CDR2 reads FQGNSA. The CDR3 here is CASSLIQGRSTEAFF.

V usage is TRBV10-3 and J usage is TRBJ1-1; TCRdb's assignment of TRBD1 cannot be checked, as there is no DNA. Germline-derived CDR1 and CDR2 are ENHRY and SYGVKD. This CDR3 has 15 residues. CDR3 region: CAISDPVRGVTEAFF.

The chain joins TRBV25-1 to TRBJ1-5. The germline gives CDR1 MGHDK, CDR2 SYGVNS. The CDR3 sequence is 11 residues long. The CDR3 loop is CASRFPQPQHF.

This chain's CDR3 is CASSSEARGQETQYF. The chain carries TRBV9 and TRBJ2-5; no DNA is available, so the TRBD1 call from TCRdb remains unchecked. The CDR3 is 15 amino acids. The germline V gene has CDR1 SGDLS and CDR2 YYNGEE.

V is TRBV12-3 or TRBV12-4 and J is TRBJ2-6. This CDR3 is built from 12 residues. The CDR3 protein is CASMTGANVLTF.

V is TRBV29-1 and J is TRBJ2-3. This CDR3 is 14 amino acids long. The germline V gene encodes CDR1 SQVTM and CDR2 ANQGSEA. The CDR3 region is CSVDFSSGSDTQYF.

The V gene is TRBV29-1, the J gene TRBJ2-1; the TCRdb call, TRBD2, lacks DNA for checking. The CDR3 runs to 14 residues. Germline loops: CDR1 SQVTM, CDR2 ANQGSEA. CDR3 region: CSVGTSGRWDEQFF.